The 31 T cell receptor beta chains reported below all come from one sample, sequenced in a study of CD8 T cells in ankylosing spondylitis. Each CDR3 protein is one row after TCRdb ran MiXCR on the 5' RACE reads. Counted here are about 220,000 distinct CDR3 sequences, under 30% occurring once; the ten biggest clones make up 5% to 7.5%. Sequences were obtained from blood, either unsorted or a sorted T cell fraction (not recorded which). The receptors stem from a male donor with ankylosing spondylitis or in good health (not recorded which).

The rearrangement uses TRBV5-1 and TRBJ2-2; D gene unclear. The CDR3 contains 13 residues. Germline CDR1 is SGHRS and CDR2 is YFSETQ. Trimming took 5 bases from V and 8 from J, leaving 13 bases between them. Here the CDR3 DNA reads TGCGCCAGCAGAGTCCAATCAGAAGGGGAGCTGTTTTTT. This sequence encodes CASRVQSEGELFF.

The rearrangement joins TRBV3-1 to TRBJ2-1; 11 positions agree with TRBD2. V dropped 0 bases and J dropped 15; count of bases not matched to a gene: 16. CDR1 and CDR2 from the germline V gene are LGHDT and YNNKEL (reference sequence). The CDR3 length is 17 residues. The CDR3: CASSQDLRLAGGHRVFF. CDR3 nucleotides: TGTGCCAGCAGCCAAGATCTGAGGCTAGCGGGAGGTCATCGGGTGTTCTTC.

This clonotype was detected ten times or more. The rearrangement uses TRBV20-1 and TRBJ1-1, with 7 positions matching TRBD1. Germline V gene lookup returns CDR1 DFQATT and CDR2 SNEGSKA (reference sequence). With V trimmed by 2 bases and J by 7 bases, 4 bases remained unmatched. The CDR3 runs to 12 residues. The CDR3 loop reads CSARRQGNEAFF. The CDR3 nucleotides are TGCAGTGCTAGAAGACAGGGAAATGAAGCTTTCTTT.

There are a few counts of this clonotype. V usage is TRBV29-1 and J usage is TRBJ2-4, with 7 nucleotides matching TRBD2. The CDR3 is 13 amino acids. CDR1 is SQVTM and CDR2 is ANQGSEA in the germline V gene. Losses at the gene ends were 4 bases for V and 0 bases for J; bases not matched to a gene: 0. CDR3 loop: CSVAGGAKNIQYF. The CDR3 nucleotides are TGCAGCGTTGCGGGAGGAGCCAAAAACATTCAGTACTTC.

The chain couples TRBV29-1 to TRBJ2-1, with D possibly being TRBD2 (6 bases). Germline V CDR1 and CDR2: SQVTM, ANQGSEA. This CDR3 has 11 amino acids. The ends were cut back, 6 bases at V and 11 bases at J, with 14 bases in the middle. CDR3 amino acids: CSVMTSFQQFF. DNA of the CDR3: TGCAGCGTCATGACTAGTTTTCAGCAGTTCTTC.

This clonotype came up many times. The chain links TRBV12-3 or TRBV12-4 to TRBJ1-2; D gene unclear. The CDR3 has 15 amino acids. The ends were cut back, 0 bases at V and 4 bases at J, with 12 bases in the middle. DNA for the CDR3: TGTGCCAGCAGTTTAGCGCAGGCAGCAATCTATGGCTACACCTTC. This gives the protein CASSLAQAAIYGYTF.

The chain couples TRBV20-1 to TRBJ2-7; D is undetermined. CDR3 length: 11 amino acids. Germline V gene data show CDR1 as DFQATT and CDR2 as SNEGSKA (reference sequence). V lost 4 bases to trimming and J lost 4 bases, with 8 bases between them. Here the CDR3 reads CSAKESYEQYF. CDR3 coding DNA: TGCAGTGCTAAGGAATCGTACGAGCAGTACTTC.

The chain couples TRBV10-3 to TRBJ2-1; 13 bases agree with TRBD2. Unmatched junction bases numbered 5, after V lost 2 bases and J lost 7 bases. The CDR3 length is 16 residues. Germline values: CDR1 ENHRY, CDR2 SYGVKD. The CDR3 region is CAISERRLAGGNEQFF. The CDR3 bases are TGTGCCATCAGTGAGCGGAGACTAGCGGGAGGTAATGAGCAGTTCTTC.

This chain uses TRBV29-1 with TRBJ2-1, with TRBD1 matching 10 bases. Germline-derived CDR1 and CDR2 are SQVTM and ANQGSEA. Trimming removed 6 bases from V and 11 bases from J; junction bases left unmatched: 7. The CDR3 loop spans 12 amino acids. CDR3 in DNA: TGCAGCGTCCACCCGGGACAGGGGCAGCAGTTCTTC. Amino acid sequence: CSVHPGQGQQFF.

This clonotype appeared many times. V is TRBV6-4 and J is TRBJ2-7; 12 bases agree with TRBD2. V gave up 6 bases and J gave up 3 bases; unmatched junction bases: 9. The CDR3 contains 16 residues. Germline loops: CDR1 MRHNA, CDR2 SNTAGT. In DNA form, the CDR3 reads TGTGCCAGCAGAACCGGGACTAGCGGGTCCTACTACGAGCAGTACTTC. It translates to CASRTGTSGSYYEQYF.

This clonotype was counted ten times or more. The chain couples TRBV5-1 to TRBJ2-7; no firm D call. The V end lost 0 bases, the J end lost 0 bases, and 7 bases lay between the germline ends. The germline V gene encodes CDR1 SGHRS and CDR2 YFSETQ. The CDR3 covers 14 residues. CDR3 sequence reads: CASSLGSSSYEQYF. CDR3 bases: TGCGCCAGCAGCTTGGGGAGCAGCTCCTACGAGCAGTACTTC.

At least ten counts were recorded for this clonotype. J is TRBJ2-1 and V is TRBV6-2 or TRBV6-3; TRBD2 matches 11 bases. Germline V lookup: CDR1 MNHEY, CDR2 SVGEGT. Unmatched junction bases numbered 7, after V lost 6 bases and J lost 3 bases. This CDR3 comprises 16 residues. The CDR3, as DNA: TGTGCCAGCAGGACGGGACTAGCGGATCTCTACAATGAGCAGTTCTTC. This gives the protein CASRTGLADLYNEQFF.

The V gene is TRBV15, the J gene TRBJ2-7, with 7 bases that match TRBD1. Germline CDR1 LNHNV, CDR2 YYDKDF (reference sequence). V was pared by 1 base and J by 1 base, with 7 bases of the junction left unmatched. The CDR3 runs 16 residues. The CDR3 loop is CATSRARDSQSYEQYF. In nucleotides, the CDR3 is TGTGCCACCAGCAGAGCCCGGGACAGCCAATCCTACGAGCAGTACTTC.

This clonotype was found once. The rearrangement uses TRBV15 and TRBJ1-2; perhaps TRBD1 as D (5 bases). V was cut by 0 bases and J by 3 bases, with 8 bases left in between. CDR1 is LNHNV, CDR2 YYDKDF, per germline (reference sequence). The CDR3 covers 14 residues. The CDR3 loop reads CATSRDLGDYGYTF. For the CDR3, the DNA is TGTGCCACCAGCAGAGATTTAGGGGACTATGGCTACACCTTC. The full variable domain, completed using reference TRBV15 and TRBJ1-2, is DAMVIQNPRYQVTQFGKPVTLSCSQTLNHNVMYWYQQKSSQAPKLLFHYYDKDFNNEADTPDNFQSRRPNTSFCFLDIRSPGLGDTAMYLCATSRDLGDYGYTFGSGTRLTVV.

This clonotype was recorded many times. This chain connects TRBV2 to TRBJ2-7, with 11 bases lining up with TRBD1. CDR1 is SNHLY and CDR2 is FYNNEI in the germline V gene. The CDR3 loop spans 15 amino acids. Trimming cost V 6 bases and J 9 bases; bases outside gene matches: 13. The DNA of the CDR3 is TGTGCCAGCAGGGGCCGGGGGACAGGGGGTTCCGTGCAGTACTTC. The encoded protein is CASRGRGTGGSVQYF.

This clonotype has ten or more counts. The J gene is TRBJ2-1, the V gene TRBV5-1; 14 positions agree with TRBD2. J was trimmed by 5 bases and V by 7 bases; bases with no gene match: 5. The CDR3 sequence is 15 residues long. Germline assignment: CDR1 SGHRS and CDR2 YFSETQ. The CDR3 protein is CASGTSGRRNNEQFF. The CDR3, as DNA: TGCGCCAGCGGGACTAGCGGGAGAAGGAACAATGAGCAGTTCTTC.

Many counts were recorded for this clonotype. J is TRBJ2-3 and V is TRBV12-3 or TRBV12-4; perhaps TRBD1 as D (6 bases). This CDR3 region has 14 residues. V lost 7 bases and J lost 4, with 15 bases in between. The CDR3 sequence: CASTGAGYSDTQYF. The CDR3 bases are TGTGCCAGCACAGGGGCAGGGTATTCAGATACGCAGTATTTT.

V and J are TRBV5-6 and TRBJ1-1, with D perhaps TRBD1 (6 bases). This CDR3 contains 15 residues. From germline, CDR1 is SGHDT and CDR2 YYEEEE. V shed 0 bases and J shed 1 base, with 10 bases lying between them. CDR3 loop: CASSLVDRPNTEAFF. CDR3 nucleotides: TGTGCCAGCAGCTTGGTGGACAGACCGAACACTGAAGCTTTCTTT.

This clonotype was observed many times. The V gene is TRBV5-6, the J gene TRBJ2-3, with TRBD2 identical over 11 bases. The V segment lost 1 base and the J segment 3 bases; nucleotides outside the gene matches: 7. CDR1 SGHDT and CDR2 YYEEEE come from the germline V gene. The CDR3 spans 17 residues. The CDR3 loop is CASSLLAGGIRTDTQYF. The CDR3 DNA reads as TGTGCCAGCAGCTTGCTAGCGGGAGGAATCCGGACAGATACGCAGTATTTT.

The V gene is TRBV29-1, the J gene TRBJ2-3, with TRBD1 as a possible D gene (5 bases). V lost 8 bases and J 0 bases, leaving 24 bases between the germline ends. This CDR3 spans 17 amino acids. Germline CDR1 and CDR2: SQVTM and ANQGSEA. The CDR3 nucleotides are TGCAGCATGCGACAGACCCTAAGGATTTCTAGCACAGATACGCAGTATTTT. It codes for CSMRQTLRISSTDTQYF.

This clonotype was picked up a small number of times. The V and J genes are TRBV20-1 and TRBJ2-5; 7 bases fit TRBD1. The germline gives CDR1 DFQATT, CDR2 SNEGSKA (reference sequence). The V segment lost 6 bases and the J segment 10 bases; nucleotides outside the gene matches: 11. The CDR3 is 12 amino acids. The CDR3 nucleotides are TGCAGTGCCCAGGGACAGCTAAGGGACCAGTACTTC. Its translation is CSAQGQLRDQYF.

This clonotype was counted once. V and J are TRBV6-1 and TRBJ2-1; the match to TRBD2 covers 9 bases. The CDR3 totals 14 residues. V trimming: 3 bases; J trimming: 9 bases; junction bases outside the gene matches: 6. Germline V lookup: CDR1 MNHNS, CDR2 SASEGT. As DNA, the CDR3 is TGTGCCAGCAGTGAGGTGGGACTAGCTATTGAGCAGTTCTTC. It encodes CASSEVGLAIEQFF.

The CDR3 loop is CASNLLWAQETQYF. Here the CDR3 DNA reads TGTGCCAGCAACCTTCTGTGGGCACAAGAGACCCAGTACTTC. The chain has TRBV2 and TRBJ2-5; no clear D. The V gene's germline CDR1 is SNHLY and CDR2 FYNNEI. V lost 7 bases, J lost 2 bases, and 14 bases lay in between. CDR3 length equals 14 residues.

In its sample, this clonotype was seen many times. This chain links TRBV3-1 with TRBJ1-5, with D perhaps matching TRBD1 (5 bases). The germline gives CDR1 LGHDT, CDR2 YNNKEL (reference sequence). The CDR3 runs 14 residues. The V and J ends lost 4 bases and 0 bases respectively, with 7 bases between them. The CDR3, as DNA: TGTGCCAGCAGCCCAGGGAATAGCAATCAGCCCCAGCATTTT. Its protein product is CASSPGNSNQPQHF.

This clonotype was recorded many times. The chain recombines TRBV5-1 with TRBJ2-7; unclear D gene. The CDR3 sequence is 15 residues long. Germline V gives CDR1 SGHRS, CDR2 YFSETQ. Trimming took 0 bases from V and 2 from J, leaving 12 bases between them. The CDR3 DNA is TGCGCCAGCAGCTTGGATCGCGTCAAGACCTACGAGCAGTACTTC. This codes for CASSLDRVKTYEQYF.

The chain has TRBV18 and TRBJ1-1; D possibly corresponds to TRBD1 (5 bases). The CDR3 contains 14 residues. Trimming took off 3 bases at V and 3 bases at J, with 11 bases between the two ends. Germline V gene sequence: CDR1 KGHSH, CDR2 LQKENI. CDR3 sequence reads: CASSPSQGYTEAFF. CDR3 nucleotides: TGTGCCAGCTCACCCAGCCAGGGATACACTGAAGCTTTCTTT.

The sample holds many counts of this clonotype. The chain is built from TRBV6-2 or TRBV6-3 and TRBJ1-5, with 9 bases fitting TRBD1. Germline CDR1 and CDR2: MNHEY and SVGEGT. V trimming: 6 bases; J trimming: 6 bases; junction bases outside the gene matches: 9. The CDR3 contains 15 residues. Here the CDR3 DNA reads TGTGCCAGCAGCAGCGGGACAGGGTTTACTCAGCCCCAGCATTTT. It specifies CASSSGTGFTQPQHF.

The chain is built from TRBV7-2 and TRBJ2-7, with 9 bases aligning to TRBD2. The CDR3 extends over 16 amino acids. The V gene's germline CDR1 is SGHTA and CDR2 FQGNSA. V was clipped by 4 bases and J by 0 bases; unmatched bases: 7. CDR3 in DNA: TGTGCCAGCAGCTCTCAGACTAGCGGAAACTCCTACGAGCAGTACTTC. Protein sequence: CASSSQTSGNSYEQYF. The full variable domain, its missing parts supplied by reference TRBV7-2 and TRBJ2-7, is GAGVSQSPSNKVTEKGKDVELRCDPISGHTALYWYRQSLGQGLEFLIYFQGNSAPDKSGLPSDRFSAERTGGSVSTLTIQRTQQEDSAVYLCASSSQTSGNSYEQYFGPGTRLTVT.

This clonotype was seen ten or more times. The V call is TRBV6-1, the J call TRBJ1-3; D might be TRBD1 (6 bases). V was cut by 6 bases and J by 6 bases, with 15 bases left in between. The CDR3 extends over 14 amino acids. CDR1 and CDR2 from the germline V gene are MNHNS and SASEGT. This CDR3 reads CASRHRETENTIYF. The CDR3 DNA reads TGTGCCAGCAGACACAGGGAAACTGAAAACACCATATATTTT.

The chain uses TRBV20-1 and TRBJ2-1, with D perhaps TRBD2 (5 bases). Germline V gene data show CDR1 as DFQATT and CDR2 as SNEGSKA (reference sequence). The CDR3 is made up of 11 amino acids. The CDR3 sequence: CRSSGYNEQFF. The CDR3 nucleotides read TGCAGGTCCTCGGGGTACAATGAGCAGTTCTTC.

This clonotype was detected only a few times. The chain has TRBV20-1 and TRBJ2-2; D unclear. Trimming took off 1 base at V and 3 bases at J, with 9 bases between the two ends. The CDR3 loop spans 14 amino acids. Germline V gene sequence: CDR1 DFQATT, CDR2 SNEGSKA (reference sequence). Written as DNA, the CDR3 is TGCAGTGCTAGAGGGATGCAGGACACCGGGGAGCTGTTTTTT. It codes for CSARGMQDTGELFF.